These 27 T cell receptor beta chains were sequenced from one sample in a study of blood T cell repertoires in COVID-19. The repertoire was sequenced with immunoSEQ multiplex PCR; TCRdb's copy has only in-frame clones and lacks some. Of about 88,000 clones listed, about 90% were seen once; the top ten hold 15%. Sequenced input: peripheral blood. The receptors were sampled from a male donor with acute or convalescent COVID-19.

V gene TRBV3-1 (or the pseudogene TRBV3-2) combines with J gene TRBJ2-1; 15 bases agree with TRBD2. This CDR3 has 18 residues. The V gene end was trimmed by 3 bases and the J gene end by 0 bases; junction bases not matched to a gene: 3. The germline CDR1 and CDR2 sequences are LGHDT and YNNKEL (reference sequence). The CDR3 loop is CASSHGLAGGVSYNEQFF. The CDR3 DNA is TGTGCCAGCAGCCACGGACTAGCGGGGGGGGTCTCCTACAATGAGCAGTTCTTC.

The chain couples TRBV5-1 to TRBJ1-4; D unclear. This CDR3 is built from 15 residues. The V gene's germline CDR1 is SGHRS and CDR2 YFSETQ. The germline V and J ends were trimmed by 2 bases and 0 bases, with 8 bases remaining between them. CDR3 in DNA: TGCGCCAGCAGCTTCCATCCCACAACTAATGAAAAACTGTTTTTT. Protein sequence: CASSFHPTTNEKLFF.

This clone was seen only once. The chain joins TRBV5-1 to TRBJ2-1; TRBD2 agrees at 13 bases. V lost 5 bases and J lost 3; bases outside the gene matches: 11. This CDR3 has 18 residues. The germline V gene has CDR1 SGHRS and CDR2 YFSETQ. CDR3 coding DNA: TGCGCCAGCAGTTCGAAAGGGACTAGCGGGGACTTCTACAATGAGCAGTTCTTC. Residues: CASSSKGTSGDFYNEQFF. The full variable domain, with the rest looked up from reference TRBV5-1 and TRBJ2-1, is KAGVTQTPRYLIKTRGQQVTLSCSPISGHRSVSWYQQTPGQGLQFLFEYFSETQRNKGNFPGRFSGRQFSNSRSEMNVSTLELGDSALYLCASSSKGTSGDFYNEQFFGPGTRLTVL.

The rearrangement joins TRBV5-1 to TRBJ1-6, with 10 nucleotides matching TRBD1. Germline loops: CDR1 SGHRS, CDR2 YFSETQ. This CDR3 comprises 17 residues. V trimming: 0 bases; J trimming: 5 bases; junction bases outside the gene matches: 5. The CDR3 is CASSLAGTGVNNSPLHF. The DNA for the CDR3 is TGCGCCAGCAGCTTGGCTGGGACAGGGGTCAATAATTCACCCCTCCACTTT.

This chain joins TRBV5-1 and TRBJ1-2; 12 nucleotides match TRBD1. Trimming cost V 6 bases and J 2 bases; bases outside gene matches: 8. Per the germline V gene, CDR1 is SGHRS and CDR2 is YFSETQ. The CDR3 totals 16 residues. The CDR3 DNA reads as TGCGCCAGCACTGGGGGGACAGGGGGCGCGAACTATGGCTACACCTTC. Translating gives CASTGGTGGANYGYTF.

The chain joins TRBV28 to TRBJ1-1; 7 nucleotides align to TRBD1. Germline lookup yields CDR1 MDHEN and CDR2 SYDVKM. V trimming: 5 bases; J trimming: 4 bases; junction bases outside the gene matches: 4. The CDR3 contains 13 residues. The CDR3, as DNA: TGTGCCAGCAGTGTGACAGGGATCACTGAAGCTTTCTTT. Protein: CASSVTGITEAFF.

As DNA, the CDR3 is TGTGCCAGCAGTGACGGGCGGGAAGGGGAATATGGCTACACCTTC. Amino acid sequence: CASSDGREGEYGYTF. This chain uses TRBV2 with TRBJ1-2; perhaps TRBD1 as D (5 bases). V was cut by 3 bases and J by 5 bases, with 16 bases left in between. The CDR3 length is 15 residues. From germline, CDR1 is SNHLY and CDR2 FYNNEI.

The gene calls are TRBV5-5 and TRBJ2-5; maybe TRBD1 (5 bases). The CDR3 consists of 14 residues. V lost 1 base and J 1 base, leaving 8 bases between the germline ends. The germline V gene encodes CDR1 SGHKS and CDR2 YYEKEE (reference sequence). For the CDR3, the DNA is TGTGCCAGCAGCTTGAGCAGGGCCCAAGAGACCCAGTACTTC. As protein: CASSLSRAQETQYF. Complete variable domain (other parts from reference TRBV5-5 and TRBJ2-5): DAGVTQSPTHLIKTRGQQVTLRCSPISGHKSVSWYQQVLGQGPQFIFQYYEKEERGRGNFPDRFSARQFPNYSSELNVNALLLGDSALYLCASSLSRAQETQYFGPGTRLLVL.

V and J are TRBV4-1 and TRBJ1-2; tentative D call: TRBD1 (5 bases). The CDR3 contains 15 residues. The germline gives CDR1 MGHRA, CDR2 YSYEKL. V was cut by 0 bases and J by 3 bases, with 11 bases left in between. CDR3: CASSQDLGDYYGYTF. The CDR3 bases are TGCGCCAGCAGCCAAGATCTAGGGGACTACTATGGCTACACCTTC.

This chain connects TRBV6-6 to TRBJ1-2; 10 bases align to TRBD1. CDR1 is MNHNY, CDR2 SVGAGI, per germline (reference sequence). The CDR3 extends over 17 amino acids. V was clipped by 5 bases and J by 2 bases; unmatched bases: 11. The DNA for the CDR3 is TGTGCCAGCAGTCTTACGGGGGTGGGACAGGGGAACTATGGCTACACCTTC. Translated, it gives CASSLTGVGQGNYGYTF.

The V call is TRBV19, the J call TRBJ2-5, with 7 bases fitting TRBD1. In germline, CDR1 is LNHDA, CDR2 SQIVND (reference sequence). J lost 4 bases, V lost 5 bases, and 13 bases had no gene match. The CDR3 has 16 residues. The CDR3 protein is CASSPRDRGERETQYF. CDR3 bases: TGTGCCAGTAGTCCTCGGGACAGAGGTGAAAGAGAGACCCAGTACTTC. The entire variable domain, with the rest obtained from reference TRBV19 and TRBJ2-5, is as follows: DGGITQSPKYLFRKEGQNVTLSCEQNLNHDAMYWYRQDPGQGLRLIYYSQIVNDFQKGDIAEGYSVSREKKESFPLTVTSAQKNPTAFYLCASSPRDRGERETQYFGPGTRLLVL.

The gene calls are TRBV5-1 and TRBJ1-1; 7 bases align to TRBD1. Germline V gene sequence: CDR1 SGHRS, CDR2 YFSETQ. CDR3 length equals 15 residues. After removal of 3 bases from V and 0 bases from J, the junction contained 5 bases not matched to a gene. The CDR3 region has the DNA TGCGCCAGCAGCTCCAGCGGACAGGTGAACACTGAAGCTTTCTTT. This codes for CASSSSGQVNTEAFF.

As DNA, the CDR3 is TGTGCCAGCAGTGACAGGGGAGAGTCGGTGAACACTGAAGCTTTCTTT. Translating it yields CASSDRGESVNTEAFF. The rearrangement uses TRBV6-1 and TRBJ1-1, with a possible D match to TRBD1 (6 bases). CDR1 is MNHNS, CDR2 SASEGT, per germline. Deletions cut 3 bases from V and 0 bases from J, with 14 bases between. This CDR3 has 16 residues.

The chain couples TRBV7-2 to TRBJ2-5; 7 bases map to TRBD2. Per the germline V gene, CDR1 is SGHTA and CDR2 is FQGNSA. V was clipped by 5 bases and J by 2 bases; unmatched bases: 2. The CDR3 consists of 13 residues. CDR3 amino acids: CASSQRGQETQYF. The CDR3 coding sequence is TGTGCCAGCAGCCAGCGGGGACAAGAGACCCAGTACTTC.

The CDR3 DNA sequence: TGTGCCTGGAGTCCTCAAATAGGGGTTGAGCAGTTCTTC. Amino acids: CAWSPQIGVEQFF. The chain carries TRBV30 and TRBJ2-1; perhaps TRBD1 as D (5 bases). Per the germline V gene, CDR1 is GTSNPN and CDR2 is SVGIG (reference sequence). V shed 2 bases and J shed 9 bases, with 14 bases lying between them. The CDR3 is 13 amino acids.

CDR3 sequence: CASSHQTGFQETQYF. The CDR3 coding sequence is TGTGCCAGCAGCCACCAAACCGGGTTCCAAGAGACCCAGTACTTC. The chain is built from TRBV6-5 and TRBJ2-5, with D uncertain. V dropped 6 bases and J dropped 1 base, with 15 bases sitting between them. Germline CDR1 reads MNHEY; CDR2 reads SVGAGI. CDR3 length: 15 residues.

The chain has TRBV19 and TRBJ2-1, with 11 nucleotides matching TRBD2. This CDR3 has 15 amino acids. V was pared by 3 bases and J by 7 bases, with 5 bases of the junction left unmatched. The germline V gene encodes CDR1 LNHDA and CDR2 SQIVND (reference sequence). CDR3 DNA: TGTGCCAGTAGTATGTTAGCGGGGGGGTTTAATGAGCAGTTCTTC. Translating gives CASSMLAGGFNEQFF.

The gene calls are TRBV28 and TRBJ2-7; TRBD1 matches at 7 bases. The length of the CDR3 is 15 residues. CDR1 MDHEN and CDR2 SYDVKM come from the germline V gene. V lost 5 bases and J lost 2; bases outside the gene matches: 9. In DNA form, the CDR3 reads TGTGCCAGCAGTCAGACCGGGACAGCTCCCTACGAGCAGTACTTC. This gives the protein CASSQTGTAPYEQYF.

V gene TRBV5-6 combines with J gene TRBJ1-1; TRBD1 is a possible D gene (5 bases). The CDR3 sequence is 14 residues long. Trimming took 4 bases from V and 1 from J, leaving 11 bases between them. Germline CDR1 and CDR2: SGHDT and YYEEEE. In DNA, the CDR3 is TGTGCCAGCAGCGCGGGACGTCCGAACACTGAAGCTTTCTTT. Protein product: CASSAGRPNTEAFF. Drawing the rest from reference TRBV5-6 and TRBJ1-1, the complete variable domain is DAGVTQSPTHLIKTRGQQVTLRCSPKSGHDTVSWYQQALGQGPQFIFQYYEEEERQRGNFPDRFSGHQFPNYSSELNVNALLLGDSALYLCASSAGRPNTEAFFGQGTRLTVV.

The chain recombines TRBV5-1 with TRBJ1-1; D remains ambiguous. Trimming removed 4 bases from V and 0 bases from J, with 10 bases in between. Germline V lookup: CDR1 SGHRS, CDR2 YFSETQ. There are 14 residues in the CDR3. This CDR3 reads CASSRGDMNTEAFF. The CDR3 DNA is TGCGCCAGCAGCCGCGGAGATATGAACACTGAAGCTTTCTTT.

The chain combines TRBV4-2 with TRBJ1-3; possibly TRBD1 for D (5 bases). The CDR3 sequence is 13 residues long. V lost 0 bases, J lost 11 bases, and 11 bases lay in between. Germline V CDR1 and CDR2: LGHNA, YNFKEQ. In nucleotides, the CDR3 is TGTGCCAGCAGCCAAGATCTGGGGGGATCCATATATTTT. It codes for CASSQDLGGSIYF.

The chain couples TRBV30 to TRBJ2-7; D is perhaps TRBD1 (6 bases). The germline V gene has CDR1 GTSNPN and CDR2 SVGIG (reference sequence). The CDR3 extends over 12 amino acids. The V end was cut by 0 bases, the J end by 6 bases, with 9 bases between. The CDR3, as DNA: TGTGCCTGGAGTGTAATAGGGGGCGAGCAGTACTTC. Its translation is CAWSVIGGEQYF.

The chain combines TRBV7-8 with TRBJ2-3, with D perhaps matching TRBD2 (6 bases). V was clipped by 4 bases and J by 4 bases, with 6 bases between them. Per the germline V gene, CDR1 is SGHVS and CDR2 is FQNEAQ. The CDR3 is made up of 12 amino acids. CDR3 coding DNA: TGTGCCAGCAGCTCGGGGGCAGATACGCAGTATTTT. Its translation: CASSSGADTQYF. Combining the CDR3 with reference TRBV7-8 and TRBJ2-3 gives the whole variable domain GAGVSQSPRYKVAKRGQDVALRCDPISGHVSLFWYQQALGQGPEFLTYFQNEAQLDKSGLPSDRFFAERPEGSVSTLKIQRTQQEDSAVYLCASSSGADTQYFGPGTRLTVL.

The rearrangement links TRBV27 to TRBJ2-7; weak D call: TRBD1 (5 bases). The CDR3 consists of 13 residues. V lost 9 bases to trimming and J lost 0 bases, with 12 bases between them. Per the germline V gene, CDR1 is MNHEY and CDR2 is SMNVEV (reference sequence). The DNA of the CDR3 is TGTGCCAGGTATACGACAGTCTCCTACGAGCAGTACTTC. As protein: CARYTTVSYEQYF.

This clone was seen once. Here the CDR3 DNA reads TGTGCCAGCATCAACGACAGGGGGCTAGGGTTCTTAAGTGAGCAGTTCTTC. Amino acids: CASINDRGLGFLSEQFF. V usage is TRBV7-9 and J usage is TRBJ2-1, with TRBD1 identical over 10 bases. V lost 7 bases, J lost 9 bases, and 18 bases stayed unmatched. This CDR3 comprises 17 residues. Per the germline V gene, CDR1 is SEHNR and CDR2 is FQNEAQ (reference sequence).

In its sample, this clone was seen once. The chain couples TRBV19 to TRBJ1-5, with D possibly being TRBD1 (6 bases). V gave up 4 bases and J gave up 1 base, with 17 bases separating them. This CDR3 is built from 17 residues. Germline V CDR1 and CDR2: LNHDA, SQIVND (reference sequence). The CDR3 nucleotides are TGTGCCAGTAGTACCCCTCCGGGACACAAAAGCAATCAGCCCCAGCATTTT. Its translation: CASSTPPGHKSNQPQHF.

The rearrangement links TRBV5-1 to TRBJ2-7; perhaps TRBD1 as D (6 bases). V was pared by 4 bases and J by 2 bases, with 16 bases between. Germline values: CDR1 SGHRS, CDR2 YFSETQ. CDR3 length equals 15 residues. CDR3 in amino acids: CASSLRDTRTYEQYF. CDR3 sequence (DNA): TGCGCCAGCAGCCTCCGGGACACGCGCACCTACGAGCAGTACTTC.